This entry lists 25 T cell receptor beta chains sequenced from one sample in a study of T cells in tuberculosis. Clones were read by immunoSEQ multiplex PCR, and TCRdb kept only the in-frame ones, dropping some. The sample includes tens of thousands of clones, almost 97% of them seen just once. The sample comprised PBMCs. These receptor sequences come from a donor aged 10-29 years with latent tuberculosis or without tuberculosis infection.

This chain uses TRBV9 with TRBJ2-1; 9 positions match TRBD1. Germline-derived CDR1 and CDR2 are SGDLS and YYNGEE. This CDR3 is built from 18 residues. The ends lost 3 bases at V and 5 bases at J; junction bases unmatched: 15. CDR3 DNA: TGTGCCAGCAGCGACAGCGTTATTCGGACAGGGGTGGACAATGAGCAGTTCTTC. Residues: CASSDSVIRTGVDNEQFF.

V and J are TRBV25-1 and TRBJ1-5, with 7 bases lining up with TRBD1. The CDR3 is 16 amino acids. Germline loops: CDR1 MGHDK, CDR2 SYGVNS. The V segment lost 7 bases and the J segment 7 bases; nucleotides outside the gene matches: 16. The CDR3 is CASKGGSRQGGQPQHF. In nucleotides, the CDR3 is TGTGCCAGCAAGGGTGGGAGTCGACAGGGAGGACAGCCCCAGCATTTT.

This chain uses TRBV10-1 with TRBJ1-2; maybe TRBD1 (5 bases). The CDR3 covers 16 residues. Germline values: CDR1 WNHNN, CDR2 SYGVQD (reference sequence). V was shortened by 5 bases and J by 4 bases, with 20 bases between the two germline ends. This CDR3 is CASSRWTRSRTYGYTF. The CDR3 DNA sequence: TGCGCCAGCAGTCGATGGACAAGATCGCGAACCTATGGCTACACCTTC.

This clone was seen more than once but under ten times. V usage is TRBV5-1 and J usage is TRBJ2-1; 7 bases line up with TRBD1. Unmatched junction bases numbered 6, after V lost 3 bases and J lost 3 bases. Germline CDR1 is SGHRS and CDR2 is YFSETQ. This CDR3 has 15 amino acids. The CDR3 spells CASSSGGQIYNEQFF. In DNA, the CDR3 is TGCGCCAGCAGCTCTGGGGGACAGATCTACAATGAGCAGTTCTTC.

The V gene is TRBV11-2, the J gene TRBJ1-1, with TRBD1 as a possible D gene (5 bases). The CDR3 totals 12 residues. V lost 6 bases, J lost 3 bases, and 8 bases lay in between. Germline V gene data show CDR1 as SGHAT and CDR2 as FQNNGV. The CDR3 DNA reads as TGTGCCAGCAGAGGGGTTTACACTGAAGCTTTCTTT. Translated: CASRGVYTEAFF.

The chain carries TRBV12-5 and TRBJ2-1; D is perhaps TRBD2 (5 bases). The V gene lost 3 bases and the J gene lost 7 bases, with 10 bases spanning the gap. The CDR3 is 13 amino acids. Germline values: CDR1 LGHNT, CDR2 FRNRAP. In DNA form, the CDR3 reads TGTGCTAGTGGTTTACCCCCGGGGAATGAGCAGTTCTTC. This translates into CASGLPPGNEQFF.

The V gene is TRBV10-1, the J gene TRBJ1-6; possibly TRBD1 for D (6 bases). CDR3 length: 16 amino acids. From germline, CDR1 is WNHNN and CDR2 SYGVQD (reference sequence). Trimming removed 8 bases at V and 14 bases at J, with 28 bases between. DNA of the CDR3: TGCGCCAGCCAAGCGGAGCCGGGACACCCCCTCCAAACCCTCCACTTT. It codes for CASQAEPGHPLQTLHF.

V is TRBV11-2 and J is TRBJ1-2; D ambiguous. Germline CDR1 and CDR2: SGHAT and FQNNGV. This CDR3 region has 15 residues. V lost 7 bases and J lost 7, with 22 bases in between. The CDR3 nucleotides are TGTGCCAGCACCGCTTATGGGAGGCGGAGTGGTGGCTACACCTTC. It codes for CASTAYGRRSGGYTF.

The V and J genes are TRBV29-1 and TRBJ1-4; no clear D gene. There are 13 residues in the CDR3. Between the trimmed V and J ends, which lost 7 bases and 8 bases, there was a span of 17 bases. CDR1 and CDR2 (germline): SQVTM, ANQGSEA. CDR3 amino acids: CSGYSDGGEKLFF. CDR3 sequence (DNA): TGCAGCGGCTATTCCGACGGCGGAGAAAAACTGTTTTTT.

In its sample, this clone was seen once. It is unclear where the CDR3 begins or ends on the DNA, so no DNA is shown, and the CDR3 is as TCRdb lists it. This sequence joins TRBV21-1 and TRBJ1-3; TRBD1 was called by the table and not checked on the DNA. TRBV21-1 is a known pseudogene. The CDR3 is 15 residues long, counting both termini. The CDR3 spells CASSPAWGPGNTIYF.

The chain employs TRBV12-5 and TRBJ2-5; D gene uncertain. The V end was cut by 0 bases, the J end by 2 bases, with 7 bases between. The CDR3 runs to 14 residues. CDR1 is LGHNT, CDR2 FRNRAP, per germline. The CDR3 reads CASGLVEAQETQYF. Written as DNA, the CDR3 is TGTGCTAGTGGTTTGGTTGAGGCTCAAGAGACCCAGTACTTC.

Written as DNA, the CDR3 is TGTGCCAGCAGCTTAGTCCCAGGGTCGATGAACACTGAAGCTTTCTTT. Amino acid sequence: CASSLVPGSMNTEAFF. The V call is TRBV11-2, the J call TRBJ1-1; a possible D gene is TRBD1 (5 bases). This CDR3 is built from 16 residues. The V end lost 1 base, the J end lost 0 bases, and 12 bases lay between the germline ends. The germline gives CDR1 SGHAT, CDR2 FQNNGV.

This chain links TRBV2 with TRBJ2-1, with D perhaps TRBD2 (6 bases). Deletions cut 4 bases from V and 7 bases from J, with 17 bases between. This CDR3 comprises 15 residues. Germline-derived CDR1 and CDR2 are SNHLY and FYNNEI. The CDR3 sequence is CASSGRVGGVNEQFF. Written as DNA, the CDR3 is TGTGCCAGCAGTGGGCGAGTAGGAGGGGTAAATGAGCAGTTCTTC.

V is TRBV15 and J is TRBJ1-3; D may be TRBD1 (6 bases). In germline, CDR1 is LNHNV, CDR2 YYDKDF (reference sequence). The CDR3 sequence is 14 residues long. V lost 6 bases and J lost 2, with 11 bases in between. The CDR3, as DNA: TGTGCCACCAGGACAGGTAAAGCTGGAAACACCATATATTTT. Protein product: CATRTGKAGNTIYF.

The V gene is TRBV6-5, the J gene TRBJ1-6; D may be TRBD1 (5 bases). Per germline, CDR1 MNHEY and CDR2 SVGAGI. V lost 5 bases and J 9 bases, leaving 11 bases between the germline ends. The CDR3 has 13 residues. The CDR3 loop reads CASSPPQGSPLHF. DNA of the CDR3: TGTGCCAGCAGTCCCCCCCAGGGTTCACCCCTCCACTTT.

This rearrangement joins TRBV27 to TRBJ1-1; D is perhaps TRBD1 (6 bases). Trimming removed 5 bases from V and 7 bases from J, with 17 bases in between. The CDR3 contains 14 residues. Germline V lookup: CDR1 MNHEY, CDR2 SMNVEV (reference sequence). The CDR3 sequence: CASSPGGGFSEAFF. CDR3 DNA: TGTGCCAGCAGTCCCGGGGGGGGCTTTAGTGAAGCTTTCTTT.

The CDR3 here is CASSLANVETEAFF. In nucleotides, the CDR3 is TGCGCCAGCAGCTTGGCGAATGTGGAGACTGAAGCTTTCTTT. The chain has TRBV5-1 and TRBJ1-1; no definite D call. Germline V gene lookup returns CDR1 SGHRS and CDR2 YFSETQ. Trimming stripped 0 bases from V and 5 bases from J, with 11 bases between. The CDR3 is 14 residues long.

The chain is built from TRBV6-5 and TRBJ2-5, with D tentatively TRBD2 (6 bases). The V gene's germline CDR1 is MNHEY and CDR2 SVGAGI. V lost 5 bases, J lost 6 bases, and 16 bases lay in between. The CDR3 has 14 amino acids. CDR3 protein: CASSRLGTLQTQYF. CDR3 DNA sequence: TGTGCCAGCAGTCGCCTCGGGACTCTTCAGACCCAGTACTTC.

The rearrangement uses TRBV5-6 and TRBJ2-7, with 12 bases lining up with TRBD2. Germline V gene sequence: CDR1 SGHDT, CDR2 YYEEEE. Losses at the gene ends were 4 bases for V and 6 bases for J; bases not matched to a gene: 8. The CDR3 has 15 residues. The CDR3 DNA is TGTGCCAGCAGCCCTCTAGCGGGAGGGCCGTCCGAGCAGTACTTC. Translated: CASSPLAGGPSEQYF.

In its sample, this clone was seen once. The sample holds other DNA sequences that translate to the same CDR3. The chain couples TRBV4-3 to TRBJ1-6, with D unclear. Germline values: CDR1 LGHNA, CDR2 YSLEER. The V gene lost 1 base and the J gene lost 9 bases, with 16 bases spanning the gap. The CDR3 is made up of 16 amino acids. The CDR3 DNA reads as TGCGCCAGCAGCCAAGCTAGGTCGTACGAGGGTTCACCCCTCCACTTT. The encoded protein is CASSQARSYEGSPLHF.

J is TRBJ1-3 and V is TRBV7-2; tentative D call: TRBD1 (5 bases). From germline, CDR1 is SGHTA and CDR2 FQGNSA. Trimming stripped 5 bases from V and 0 bases from J, with 14 bases between. This CDR3 has 16 residues. Here the CDR3 DNA reads TGTGCCAGCAGCCCGGGACTTCCTAGCTCTGGAAACACCATATATTTT. Amino acid sequence: CASSPGLPSSGNTIYF.

The chain couples TRBV6-1 to TRBJ1-2, with a tentative D call TRBD1 (6 bases). CDR1 and CDR2 (germline): MNHNS, SASEGT. This CDR3 comprises 14 residues. Trimming removed 5 bases at V and 2 bases at J, with 12 bases between. The CDR3 protein is CASSFPGENYGYTF. The CDR3 DNA reads TGTGCCAGCAGTTTCCCAGGGGAAAACTATGGCTACACCTTC.

V usage is TRBV19 and J usage is TRBJ2-7, with a tentative D call TRBD1 (6 bases). CDR1 LNHDA and CDR2 SQIVND come from the germline V gene (reference sequence). The CDR3 extends over 13 amino acids. V was trimmed by 3 bases and J by 6 bases, leaving 12 bases between them. The CDR3 DNA sequence: TGTGCCAGTAGTATGACAGGCGTCCGCGAGCAGTACTTC. Its protein is CASSMTGVREQYF.

V gene TRBV5-6 combines with J gene TRBJ1-1; D call uncertain. This CDR3 contains 13 residues. CDR1 and CDR2 from the germline V gene are SGHDT and YYEEEE. Trimming cost V 2 bases and J 10 bases, with 15 bases left between them. This CDR3 is CASSFQVDDGAFF. The CDR3 bases are TGTGCCAGCAGCTTTCAGGTCGACGACGGAGCTTTCTTT.

Of note for this clone: Mismatch with germline at one junction end may stem from a read error. The chain is built from TRBV10-2 and TRBJ2-2, with TRBD1 identical over 8 bases. CDR1 is WSHSY and CDR2 is SAAADI in the germline V gene. The CDR3 sequence is 15 residues long. The CDR3 is CASRKMDRENGELLF. CDR3 coding DNA: TGCGCCAGCAGGAAAATGGACAGGGAGAACGGGGAGCTGCTTTTT.